The 5 T cell receptor beta chains below were found in one sample sequenced in a study of spatial heterogeneity in lung cancer. TCRdb re-called the 5' RACE reads through MiXCR, storing one row per CDR3 protein. Of 35,000 to 45,000 distinct CDR3 sequences listed, more than 6.5% are singletons. Time point in this sample: blood at routine non-recurrence follow-up after resection. The source material was PBMCs, sampled at follow-up. These receptor sequences come from a male donor with early-stage non-small cell lung cancer.

This clonotype has at least ten counts. In DNA, the CDR3 is TGTGCCAGCAGTTTCAACAGGGGAAGGGGGCCCGGGGAGCTGTTTTTT. This codes for CASSFNRGRGPGELFF. The J gene is TRBJ2-2, the V gene TRBV12-3 or TRBV12-4; 7 nucleotides match TRBD1. J gave up 6 bases and V 3 bases, and 10 bases lay outside the gene matches. The CDR3 is 16 amino acids.

This clonotype was counted ten times or more. This chain uses TRBV7-6 with TRBJ2-2; 8 bases agree with TRBD2. V lost 5 bases and J lost 4; bases outside the gene matches: 6. Germline values: CDR1 SGHVS, CDR2 FNYEAQ. The CDR3 length is 15 residues. The CDR3 DNA is TGTGCCAGCAGCCCTCTCACTAGCGGCACCGGGGAGCTGTTTTTT. It is translated as CASSPLTSGTGELFF.

The sample holds a few counts of this clonotype. DNA of the CDR3: TGTGCCAGCAGTTTATCTCCAGGGATGGCTTTCTTT. It yields the protein CASSLSPGMAFF. This rearrangement joins TRBV28 to TRBJ1-1; tentatively, D is TRBD1 (5 bases). Per the germline V gene, CDR1 is MDHEN and CDR2 is SYDVKM. CDR3 size: 12 residues. Deletions cut 1 base from V and 11 bases from J, with 11 bases between. The whole variable domain, remainder taken from reference TRBV28 and TRBJ1-1, is DVKVTQSSRYLVKRTGEKVFLECVQDMDHENMFWYRQDPGLGLRLIYFSYDVKMKEKGDIPEGYSVSREKKERFSLILESASTNQTSMYLCASSLSPGMAFFGQGTRLTVV.

In its sample, this clonotype was seen many times. The CDR3, as DNA: TGTGCCAGCACGGGGCAGGGGGGGCTTCAGCCCCAGCATTTT. Translation: CASTGQGGLQPQHF. The rearrangement joins TRBV2 to TRBJ1-5, with 7 bases that match TRBD1. CDR3 length equals 14 residues. V was pared by 7 bases and J by 6 bases, with 9 bases of the junction left unmatched. Germline values: CDR1 SNHLY, CDR2 FYNNEI.

This clonotype was found many times. The chain has TRBV20-1 and TRBJ1-2; no definite D call. Germline values: CDR1 DFQATT, CDR2 SNEGSKA (reference sequence). This CDR3 region has 14 residues. V was cut by 0 bases and J by 1 base, with 9 bases left in between. The CDR3 bases are TGCAGTGCTAGAGACAGGCAGAATAACTATGGCTACACCTTC. Its translation is CSARDRQNNYGYTF.